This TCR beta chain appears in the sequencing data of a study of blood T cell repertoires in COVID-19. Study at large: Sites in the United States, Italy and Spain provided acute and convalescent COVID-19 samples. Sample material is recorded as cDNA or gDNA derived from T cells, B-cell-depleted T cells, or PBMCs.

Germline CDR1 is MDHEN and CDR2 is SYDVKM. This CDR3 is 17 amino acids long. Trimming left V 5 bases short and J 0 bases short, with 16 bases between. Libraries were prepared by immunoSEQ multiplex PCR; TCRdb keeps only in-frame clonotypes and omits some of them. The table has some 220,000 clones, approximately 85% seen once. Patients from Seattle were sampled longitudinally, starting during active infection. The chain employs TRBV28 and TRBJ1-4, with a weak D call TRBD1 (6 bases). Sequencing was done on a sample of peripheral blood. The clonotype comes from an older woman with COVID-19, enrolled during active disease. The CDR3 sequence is CASSGVIQGATNEKLFF. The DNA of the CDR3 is TGTGCCAGCAGTGGAGTAATACAGGGTGCAACTAATGAAAAACTGTTTTTT.